The 14 T cell receptor beta chains below all came from one sample that was sequenced in a study of T cell changes during pregnancy in multiple sclerosis. Sequenced by immunoSEQ multiplex PCR; TCRdb stores in-frame clones only, minus some. The sample holds more than 80,000 clones; roughly 96% are singletons and the top ten take more than 1%. Sequencing used peripheral blood, obtained in the second trimester of pregnancy. Receptor source: a female donor with multiple sclerosis, enrolled in a pregnancy study.

The chain couples TRBV4-1 to TRBJ2-1; D call uncertain. The CDR3 runs 13 residues. V lost 3 bases, J lost 8 bases, and 11 bases lay in between. CDR1 MGHRA and CDR2 YSYEKL come from the germline V gene. CDR3 residues: CASSQSLSHEQFF. Here the CDR3 DNA reads TGCGCCAGCAGCCAGTCACTCTCGCATGAGCAGTTCTTC.

The chain has TRBV12-5 and TRBJ2-1; 7 bases align to TRBD1. Germline V gene lookup returns CDR1 LGHNT and CDR2 FRNRAP. V lost 2 bases and J lost 16; bases outside the gene matches: 11. This CDR3 has 13 amino acids. This chain's CDR3 is CASGLIPQGGVFF. In DNA form, the CDR3 reads TGTGCTAGTGGTTTGATACCTCAAGGGGGCGTTTTCTTC. The variable domain in full, completed from reference TRBV12-5 and TRBJ2-1, reads DARVTQTPRHKVTEMGQEVTMRCQPILGHNTVFWYRQTMMQGLELLAYFRNRAPLDDSGMPKDRFSAEMPDATLATLKIQPSEPRDSAVYFCASGLIPQGGVFFGPGTRLTVL.

The chain couples TRBV7-9 to TRBJ2-7; 9 nucleotides line up with TRBD1. Germline V gene data show CDR1 as SEHNR and CDR2 as FQNEAQ (reference sequence). V trimming: 5 bases; J trimming: 3 bases; junction bases outside the gene matches: 8. CDR3 length: 15 residues. CDR3 sequence reads: CASSGTGTGSYEQYF. CDR3 in DNA: TGTGCCAGCAGCGGAACCGGGACAGGGAGCTACGAGCAGTACTTC.

V and J are TRBV9 and TRBJ2-6, with TRBD1 identical over 7 bases. The length of the CDR3 is 18 residues. Unmatched junction bases numbered 10, after V lost 4 bases and J lost 0 bases. Per the germline V gene, CDR1 is SGDLS and CDR2 is YYNGEE. This CDR3 is CASSIRTGLSSGANVLTF. CDR3 DNA: TGTGCCAGCAGCATCCGGACAGGTTTGAGCTCTGGGGCCAACGTCCTGACTTTC.

The chain employs TRBV27 and TRBJ2-3; maybe TRBD1 (5 bases). Per germline, CDR1 MNHEY and CDR2 SMNVEV (reference sequence). Deletions cut 3 bases from V and 7 bases from J, with 17 bases between. This CDR3 is built from 15 residues. CDR3 nucleotide sequence: TGTGCCAGCAGTTTCCTGACAGCAGCGACCCATACGCAGTATTTT. Its translation is CASSFLTAATHTQYF.

The chain employs TRBV27 and TRBJ2-7, with 7 bases fitting TRBD2. V shed 0 bases and J 4 bases; nucleotides not matched to a gene: 12. Germline V lookup: CDR1 MNHEY, CDR2 SMNVEV (reference sequence). CDR3 length: 17 amino acids. The CDR3 loop reads CASSLSMGGVTGYEQYF. CDR3 DNA: TGTGCCAGCAGTTTATCGATGGGGGGGGTGACTGGGTACGAGCAGTACTTC.

The V and J genes are TRBV30 and TRBJ1-6; D uncertain. Trimming left V 5 bases short and J 5 bases short, with 10 bases between. The germline CDR1 and CDR2 sequences are GTSNPN and SVGIG (reference sequence). The CDR3 spans 13 residues. Here the CDR3 reads CAWDHGDNSPLHF. The CDR3 nucleotides read TGTGCCTGGGACCACGGGGATAATTCACCCCTCCACTTT.

The chain recombines TRBV19 with TRBJ2-3; 11 nucleotides match TRBD2. V was pared by 5 bases and J by 0 bases, with 4 bases of the junction left unmatched. The V gene's germline CDR1 is LNHDA and CDR2 SQIVND (reference sequence). CDR3 length: 16 residues. In nucleotides, the CDR3 is TGTGCCAGTAGTGAATGGACTAGCGGGAGCACAGATACGCAGTATTTT. This sequence encodes CASSEWTSGSTDTQYF.

The rearrangement uses TRBV6-5 and TRBJ2-7; D might be TRBD1 (6 bases). With 6 bases removed from V and 3 bases from J, the gap between germline ends came to 15 bases. CDR1 and CDR2 from the germline V gene are MNHEY and SVGAGI. This CDR3 contains 14 residues. For the CDR3, the DNA is TGTGCCAGCAGCCGCCGAGTAGGGGGCTACGAGCAGTACTTC. Amino acid sequence: CASSRRVGGYEQYF.

This clone has only one observation. The chain employs TRBV7-9 and TRBJ1-1; 9 positions match TRBD1. In germline, CDR1 is SEHNR, CDR2 FQNEAQ (reference sequence). V lost 5 bases, J lost 4 bases, and 2 bases stayed unmatched. The CDR3 runs 13 residues. CDR3 loop: CASSQDRGTEAFF. CDR3 bases: TGTGCCAGCAGCCAGGACAGGGGCACTGAAGCTTTCTTT. The full variable domain, completed using reference TRBV7-9 and TRBJ1-1, is DTGVSQNPRHKITKRGQNVTFRCDPISEHNRLYWYRQTLGQGPEFLTYFQNEAQLEKSRLLSDRFSAERPKGSFSTLEIQRTEQGDSAMYLCASSQDRGTEAFFGQGTRLTVV.

V usage is TRBV14 and J usage is TRBJ2-1, with 10 nucleotides matching TRBD2. V gave up 1 base and J gave up 6 bases; unmatched junction bases: 6. Germline V lookup: CDR1 SGHDN, CDR2 FVKESK. This CDR3 is 16 amino acids long. CDR3 DNA sequence: TGTGCCAGCAGCCAAGTTCGGGCTAGCGGGAGCAATGAGCAGTTCTTC. Encoded protein: CASSQVRASGSNEQFF.

The genes are TRBV14 and TRBJ1-2; no firm D call. CDR1 is SGHDN and CDR2 is FVKESK in the germline V gene. The CDR3 extends over 14 amino acids. Trimming took 1 base from V and 4 from J, leaving 10 bases between them. The CDR3 sequence: CASSQGAEIYGYTF. CDR3 bases: TGTGCCAGCAGCCAAGGGGCCGAAATCTATGGCTACACCTTC.

The chain couples TRBV5-1 to TRBJ2-3; 8 nucleotides agree with TRBD1. Looked up from germline, CDR1 is SGHRS and CDR2 is YFSETQ. Trimming removed 4 bases from V and 5 bases from J; junction bases left unmatched: 15. CDR3 size: 17 residues. The CDR3 bases are TGCGCCAGCAGCGTGTTAGGCAGGGGGCATTATATAGATACGCAGTATTTT. It yields the protein CASSVLGRGHYIDTQYF.

The rearrangement links TRBV27 to TRBJ2-2; 13 positions match TRBD2. Per germline, CDR1 MNHEY and CDR2 SMNVEV (reference sequence). After removal of 1 base from V and 4 bases from J, the junction contained 6 bases not matched to a gene. The CDR3 has 18 amino acids. The CDR3 spells CASSLWGGLAGATGELFF. The CDR3 coding sequence is TGTGCCAGCAGTTTATGGGGTGGACTAGCGGGAGCCACCGGGGAGCTGTTTTTT.